This T cell receptor beta chain was sequenced for a study of control samples from healthy donors and cancer patients. Germline CDR1 is SNHLY and CDR2 is FYNNEI. Trimming pared 6 bases from V and 5 bases from J, leaving 19 bases between. The length of the CDR3 is 15 residues. Here immunoSEQ multiplex PCR was the method, and the copy in TCRdb shows in-frame clones only, minus some. The sample lists around 100,000 clones; around 89% were seen once. This clonotype originated in a man in his sixties with lung cancer. The rearrangement joins TRBV2 to TRBJ1-1; D unclear. The sequencing input was PBMCs. In DNA form, the CDR3 reads TGTGCCAGCAGGAGAAGAGGGATCGTTGGGACTGAAGCTTTCTTT. This sequence encodes CASRRRGIVGTEAFF.